This TCR beta chain was captured by sequencing in a study of control samples from healthy donors and cancer patients (dated by TCRdb to 2020 to 2022). According to the germline V gene, CDR1 reads SNHLY and CDR2 reads FYNNEI. V loses 5 bases, J loses 2 bases, and the germline ends lie 16 bases apart. The CDR3 spans 16 residues, from the cysteine through the phenylalanine. Here the CDR3 DNA is all that survives: 48 bases in frame from base 1. For this clone: Its antigen is unknown. Base qualities are not at hand, and no much larger clone is one base apart.

Library preparation used the immunoSEQ multiplex PCR assay. This immuneACCESS table, as held by TCRdb, lists in-frame sequences with V and J called but not all clones. Of the missing ones, under half trace to an unresolved V gene in checked studies; the others have no known cause. The sample table lists under 85,000 clones, roughly 82% of them with a count of one. Roughly 11% of the sample is held by the ten biggest clonotypes. The source of this sequence is a man in his 60s with head and neck cancer. Sequencing was performed on PBMCs. The chain is encoded by TRBV2 joined to TRBJ1-5; confidence is insufficient to name the D gene. In nucleotide form, the sequence is TGTGCCAGCAGTCCCGTCTCCCCGAGGGGCAATCAGCCCCAGCATTTT. Translation gives CASSPVSPRGNQPQHF.